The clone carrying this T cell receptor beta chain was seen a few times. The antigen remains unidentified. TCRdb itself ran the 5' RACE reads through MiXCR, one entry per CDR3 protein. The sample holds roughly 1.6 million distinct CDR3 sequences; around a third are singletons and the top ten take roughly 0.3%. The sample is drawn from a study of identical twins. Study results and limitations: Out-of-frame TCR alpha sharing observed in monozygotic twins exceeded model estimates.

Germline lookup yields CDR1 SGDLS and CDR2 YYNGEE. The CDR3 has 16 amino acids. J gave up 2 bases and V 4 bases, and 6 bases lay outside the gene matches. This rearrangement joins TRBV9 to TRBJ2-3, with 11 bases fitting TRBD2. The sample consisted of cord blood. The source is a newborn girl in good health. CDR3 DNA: TGTGCCAGCAGCTCCGGTAGCGGGAGGGCCACAGATACGCAGTATTTT. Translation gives CASSSGSGRATDTQYF.